This TCR beta chain was retrieved from a study of TIL therapy for anti-PD-1-resistant metastatic lung cancer. Study in general: Tumors were harvested before any PD-1/PD-L1 blockade.

CDR1 MGHRA and CDR2 YSYEKL come from the germline V gene. CDR3 size: 15 residues. Time point reported: pre-treatment sample, taken before nivolumab and TIL therapy. Whole-study results and caveats: Patients were highly selected, enriched for treatment-naive, never-smoker and oncogene-addicted cases. Infused TIL clonotypes partially replaced the baseline blood repertoire, then decayed over months.

Sequencing used immunoSEQ v3. Libraries were prepared by immunoSEQ multiplex PCR; TCRdb keeps only in-frame clonotypes and omits some of them. The sample lists 45,000 to 75,000 clones, around 68% occurring once. This clone has only a few counts. Its antigen is still unknown. The junction differs from germline at one of its ends, possibly a read error. This clonotype was sampled from a person aged 25-79 years with non-small cell lung cancer. The sequencing used blood, collected at baseline. J is TRBJ1-6 and V is TRBV4-1; 9 nucleotides match TRBD1. The CDR3 nucleotides read TGCGCCAGCAGCCCAGCGGGACAGGGTAATCCACCCCTCCACTTT. This encodes CASSPAGQGNPPLHF.